This TCR beta chain was captured by sequencing in a study of T cells in Graves' hyperthyroidism and ophthalmopathy. The germline gives CDR1 LGHDT, CDR2 YNNKEL (reference sequence). The CDR3 spans 15 residues. Trimming cost V 0 bases and J 7 bases, with 13 bases left between them. The study enrolled patients aged 18 to 65 with newly diagnosed hyperthyroidism of under 2 months' duration. Each diagnosis drew on symptoms, thyroxine, TRAb, thyroid ultrasound and orbital computed tomography findings. The PBMCs had their origin in around 10 ml of fresh peripheral blood. This clonotype was recorded many times. Template material for amplifying TCR beta CDR3 regions consisted of RNA transcripts. A first-round RT-PCR of the TCR CDR3 used the HTBI primer set. Each CDR3 protein is one row after TCRdb ran MiXCR on the multiplex PCR reads. This sample has under 300,000 distinct CDR3 sequences; around 15% occur once, and the top ten carry 30%.

The chain employs TRBV3-1 and TRBJ2-1; D unclear. The sequenced sample was blood. This receptor was identified in a woman between 50 and 59 years old with Graves' hyperthyroidism that later progressed to Graves' ophthalmopathy. CDR3 nucleotides: TGTGCCAGCAGCCAAGATTGGGCAAGCCCTAATGAGCAGTTCTTC. Translated, it gives CASSQDWASPNEQFF.